The 13 T cell receptor beta chains listed next were all sequenced from one sample in a study of regulatory T cells in long-lasting Graves disease. Time point: newly diagnosed GD, antithyroid drugs for less than 3 months. There was RNA extracted from PBMCs, and the TCR library was made from it. Through Arm-PCR of CDR3 regions and iRepertoire HTBI primers, TCR beta libraries were built. TCRdb re-analysed the multiplex PCR reads in MiXCR, keeping a single row per CDR3 protein. Of roughly 500,000 distinct CDR3 sequences listed, about 13% are singletons. This same sample was also part of a study on T cells in Graves' hyperthyroidism and ophthalmopathy.

The sequencing here drew on peripheral blood mononuclear cells (PBMCs), taken at new diagnosis, from a patient treated with antithyroid drugs. Receptor source: a man aged 25-45 years with Graves disease.

In this sample, this clonotype turned up many times. The chain has TRBV11-2 and TRBJ2-1, with 9 bases identical to TRBD1. Germline-derived CDR1 and CDR2 are SGHAT and FQNNGV. CDR3 length equals 14 residues. V trimming: 4 bases; J trimming: 8 bases; junction bases outside the gene matches: 6. In DNA, the CDR3 is TGTGCCAGCAGCTGGGGGACAGGGTCCCATGAGCAGTTCTTC. This codes for CASSWGTGSHEQFF.

This clonotype was counted at least ten times. The chain couples TRBV7-2 to TRBJ1-1; D is unclear. The V and J ends lost 1 base and 3 bases respectively, with 12 bases between them. Germline assignment: CDR1 SGHTA and CDR2 FQGNSA. The CDR3 runs to 15 residues. Written as DNA, the CDR3 is TGTGCCAGCAGCTTAGATACGGGGAGGTACACTGAAGCTTTCTTT. Protein sequence: CASSLDTGRYTEAFF.

This chain joins TRBV10-3 and TRBJ1-3; 9 positions agree with TRBD1. After removal of 10 bases from V and 3 bases from J, the junction contained 10 bases not matched to a gene. The CDR3 runs to 15 residues. CDR1 is ENHRY and CDR2 is SYGVKD in the germline V gene. The CDR3 coding sequence is TGTGCCACCGAAGCTGGACAGGGGAGTGGAAACACCATATATTTT. Its translation is CATEAGQGSGNTIYF.

This clonotype has ten or more counts. The rearrangement joins TRBV7-6 to TRBJ2-7; possibly TRBD2 for D (5 bases). The CDR3 has 14 residues. Deletions cut 2 bases from V and 4 bases from J, with 12 bases between. CDR1 is SGHVS and CDR2 is FNYEAQ in the germline V gene. The CDR3 is CASSLRGRPYEQYF. The CDR3 bases are TGTGCCAGCAGCTTACGGGGAAGGCCATACGAGCAGTACTTC.

The table lists this clonotype with many counts. This rearrangement joins TRBV11-2 to TRBJ2-1; no clear D. V dropped 0 bases and J dropped 12 bases, with 9 bases sitting between them. Germline loops: CDR1 SGHAT, CDR2 FQNNGV. CDR3 length: 12 amino acids. This chain's CDR3 is CASSLDRGRQFF. As DNA, the CDR3 is TGTGCCAGCAGCTTAGATCGCGGCAGGCAGTTCTTC.

Many counts were recorded for this clonotype. The junction departs from germline at one end; a sequencing error may be responsible. The chain links TRBV5-1 to TRBJ1-1, with D uncertain. Per germline, CDR1 SGHRS and CDR2 YFSETQ. The CDR3 consists of 14 residues. The CDR3 bases are TGCGCCAGCAGCTCTGTTACGGGCCGCCCTGAGGCTTTCTTT. Encoded protein: CASSSVTGRPEAFF.

The table lists this clonotype with many counts. The chain combines TRBV28 with TRBJ1-2; a possible D gene is TRBD1 (6 bases). Looked up from germline, CDR1 is MDHEN and CDR2 is SYDVKM. The CDR3 runs to 16 residues. Trimming took off 2 bases at V and 8 bases at J, with 21 bases between the two ends. The DNA for the CDR3 is TGTGCCAGCAGTTTAAACGTCAGACAGGTCCCGGCAGGCTACACCTTC. Translation: CASSLNVRQVPAGYTF.

This clonotype was seen at least ten times. The chain is built from TRBV28 and TRBJ2-5; D is undetermined. Trimming stripped 8 bases from V and 0 bases from J, with 10 bases between. Germline CDR1 is MDHEN and CDR2 is SYDVKM. The CDR3 has 13 amino acids. The CDR3 protein is CASLTPYQETQYF. The CDR3 nucleotides read TGTGCCAGCTTAACTCCGTACCAAGAGACCCAGTACTTC.

This clonotype was seen a handful of times. The chain couples TRBV28 to TRBJ2-1; 7 bases align to TRBD2. The CDR3 covers 15 residues. With V trimmed by 0 bases and J by 3 bases, 2 bases remained unmatched. Germline CDR1 reads MDHEN; CDR2 reads SYDVKM. The CDR3 region is CASSLWRENYNEQFF. Here the CDR3 DNA reads TGTGCCAGCAGTTTATGGCGGGAGAACTACAATGAGCAGTTCTTC.

The chain links TRBV7-9 to TRBJ2-2, with 8 bases matching TRBD1. This CDR3 contains 16 residues. Trimming at V came to 1 base and at J to 1 base, leaving 2 bases not matched to a gene. The germline V gene has CDR1 SEHNR and CDR2 FQNEAQ (reference sequence). The CDR3, as DNA: TGTGCCAGCAGCTTAGGGGGGACAGGGAACACCGGGGAGCTGTTTTTT. Protein: CASSLGGTGNTGELFF.

The sample holds a few counts of this clonotype. The chain uses TRBV3-1 and TRBJ2-1; TRBD2 matches 8 bases. With 0 bases clipped from V and 6 bases from J, the junction kept 10 bases outside the gene matches. The CDR3 length is 17 residues. The germline gives CDR1 LGHDT, CDR2 YNNKEL (reference sequence). The CDR3: CASSQEGGGQVFNEQFF. Written as DNA, the CDR3 is TGTGCCAGCAGCCAAGAGGGCGGGGGGCAGGTCTTCAATGAGCAGTTCTTC.

V gene TRBV13 combines with J gene TRBJ2-5; D might be TRBD1 (6 bases). The CDR3 length is 12 residues. The germline gives CDR1 PRHDT, CDR2 FYEKMQ (reference sequence). Trimming took off 7 bases at V and 5 bases at J, with 11 bases between the two ends. In DNA, the CDR3 is TGTGCCAGCATGGGAAGGGGGGAGACCCAGTACTTC. Translation: CASMGRGETQYF. The whole variable domain, remainder taken from reference TRBV13 and TRBJ2-5, is AAGVIQSPRHLIKEKRETATLKCYPIPRHDTVYWYQQGPGQDPQFLISFYEKMQSDKGSIPDRFSAQQFSDYHSELNMSSLELGDSALYFCASMGRGETQYFGPGTRLLVL.

This clonotype was observed a handful of times. J is TRBJ2-1 and V is TRBV27; 10 bases match TRBD1. The V segment lost 6 bases and the J segment 8 bases; nucleotides outside the gene matches: 19. The CDR3 runs to 18 residues. Per germline, CDR1 MNHEY and CDR2 SMNVEV (reference sequence). CDR3 protein: CASSVVGTPGTGEYEQFF. CDR3 bases: TGTGCCAGCAGCGTAGTAGGGACCCCCGGGACAGGGGAATATGAGCAGTTCTTC.